This entry is about one TCR beta chain. Its antigen is currently unknown. The sample is drawn from a study of cytomegalovirus exposure and HLA in healthy donors. Findings and caveats of the study: Overall, approximately 150 TCR beta chains were annotated as cytomegalovirus-associated.

Researchers ran the PCR with 60 Vbeta and 13 Jbeta primers. The table came from immunoSEQ multiplex PCR; TCRdb's copy has only in-frame clones and leaves some out. The sample includes more than 90,000 clones. V was shortened by 2 bases and J by 1 base, with 5 bases between the two germline ends. The length of the CDR3 is 14 residues. Germline-derived CDR1 and CDR2 are MNHEY and SVGAGI. This receptor was identified in a man between 25 and 39 years old in good health and CMV-seronegative. Sequencing was carried out using PBMCs. This sequence joins TRBV6-5 and TRBJ2-2; tentatively, D is TRBD1 (5 bases). This chain's CDR3 is CASSYQGNTGELFF. In DNA, the CDR3 is TGTGCCAGCAGTTACCAGGGGAACACCGGGGAGCTGTTTTTT.